This T cell receptor (beta chain) emerged from a study of technical replicates of blood from a handful of donors (dated by TCRdb to 2015 to 2018). Based on the germline V gene, the CDR1 and CDR2 sequences are SGHRS and YFSETQ. The germline V and J ends show losses of 3 bases and 6 bases respectively, and no gene match explains 7 bases of the junction. Reading from cysteine to phenylalanine, the CDR3 counts 14 amino acids. Only CDR3 DNA is held: 42 bases, read in frame from base 1. Notes on this clone: Its antigen is unknown. The record has no base qualities; no much larger clone is one base away.

Library prep was done by the immunoSEQ multiplex PCR assay. Imported from immuneACCESS, the table was reduced by TCRdb to in-frame sequences with V and J called. These copies leave out some clones; in studies compared against another copy, an unresolved V gene accounts for under half, and the cause of the remainder is not known. Counted in this sample were roughly 82,000 clones; about 89% of them appeared once. The ten largest clones capture roughly 0.27% of the sample. Material: T cells isolated from PBMCs. This receptor was identified in a human donor in good health. The rearranged chain carries TRBV5-1 and TRBJ2-7; 9 middle bases align to TRBD1. The DNA sequence is as follows: TGCGCCAGCAGCTCCGGGACAGGGATCTCCGAGCAGTACTTC. Translated, it gives CASSSGTGISEQYF.